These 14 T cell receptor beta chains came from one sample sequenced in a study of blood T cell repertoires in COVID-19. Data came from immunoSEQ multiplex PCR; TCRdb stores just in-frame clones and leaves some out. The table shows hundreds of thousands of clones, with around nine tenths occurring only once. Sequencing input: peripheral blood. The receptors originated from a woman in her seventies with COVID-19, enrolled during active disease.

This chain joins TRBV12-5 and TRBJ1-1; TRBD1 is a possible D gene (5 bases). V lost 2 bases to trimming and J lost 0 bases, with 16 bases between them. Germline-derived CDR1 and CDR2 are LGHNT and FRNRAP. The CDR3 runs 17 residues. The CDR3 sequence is CASGLSPGKWMNTEAFF. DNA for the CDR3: TGTGCTAGTGGTTTGTCCCCAGGGAAATGGATGAACACTGAAGCTTTCTTT. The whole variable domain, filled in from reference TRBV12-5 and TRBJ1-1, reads DARVTQTPRHKVTEMGQEVTMRCQPILGHNTVFWYRQTMMQGLELLAYFRNRAPLDDSGMPKDRFSAEMPDATLATLKIQPSEPRDSAVYFCASGLSPGKWMNTEAFFGQGTRLTVV.

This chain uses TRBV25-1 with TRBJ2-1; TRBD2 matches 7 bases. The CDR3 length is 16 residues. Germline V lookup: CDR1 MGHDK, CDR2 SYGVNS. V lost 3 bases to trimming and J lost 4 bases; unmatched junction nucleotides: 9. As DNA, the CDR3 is TGTGCCAGCAGTGATCCCTTGGGGGGGGAATACAATGAGCAGTTCTTC. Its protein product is CASSDPLGGEYNEQFF.

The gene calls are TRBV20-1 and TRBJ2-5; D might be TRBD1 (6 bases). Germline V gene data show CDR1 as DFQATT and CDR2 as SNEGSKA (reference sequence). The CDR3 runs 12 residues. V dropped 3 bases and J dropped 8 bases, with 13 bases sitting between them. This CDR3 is CSASGTLYTQYF. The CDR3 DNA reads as TGCAGTGCTAGTGGGACACTCTATACCCAGTACTTC.

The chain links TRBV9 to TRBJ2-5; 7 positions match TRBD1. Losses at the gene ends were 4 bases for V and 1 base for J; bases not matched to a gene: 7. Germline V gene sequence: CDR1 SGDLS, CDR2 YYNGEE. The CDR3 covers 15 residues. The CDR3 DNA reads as TGTGCCAGCAGCCAAATGGGACAGAGCCAAGAGACCCAGTACTTC. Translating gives CASSQMGQSQETQYF.

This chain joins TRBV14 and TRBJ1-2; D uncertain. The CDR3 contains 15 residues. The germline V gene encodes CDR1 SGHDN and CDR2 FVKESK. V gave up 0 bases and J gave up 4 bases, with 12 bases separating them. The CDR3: CASSQDRRAPYGYTF. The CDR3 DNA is TGTGCCAGCAGCCAAGATCGGCGGGCCCCCTATGGCTACACCTTC.

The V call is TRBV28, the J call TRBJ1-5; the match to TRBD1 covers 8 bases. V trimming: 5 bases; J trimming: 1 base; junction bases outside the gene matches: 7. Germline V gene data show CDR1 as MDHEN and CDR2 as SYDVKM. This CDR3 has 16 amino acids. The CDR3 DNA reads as TGTGCCAGCAGTACAAAGACAGGGGTGAGCAATCAGCCCCAGCATTTT. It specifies CASSTKTGVSNQPQHF.

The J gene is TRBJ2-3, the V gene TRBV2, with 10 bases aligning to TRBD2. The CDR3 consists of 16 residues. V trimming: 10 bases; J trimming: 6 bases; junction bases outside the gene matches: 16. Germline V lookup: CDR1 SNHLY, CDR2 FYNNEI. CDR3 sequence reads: CATREVAGGTRDTQYF. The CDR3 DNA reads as TGTGCCACCCGCGAGGTAGCGGGGGGTACTAGGGATACGCAGTATTTT.

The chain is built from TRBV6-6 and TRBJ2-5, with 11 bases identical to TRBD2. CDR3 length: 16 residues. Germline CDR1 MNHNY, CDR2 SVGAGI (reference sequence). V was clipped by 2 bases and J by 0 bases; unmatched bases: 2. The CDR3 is CASSYGTSGNQETQYF. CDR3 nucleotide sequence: TGTGCCAGCAGTTACGGGACTAGCGGAAACCAAGAGACCCAGTACTTC.

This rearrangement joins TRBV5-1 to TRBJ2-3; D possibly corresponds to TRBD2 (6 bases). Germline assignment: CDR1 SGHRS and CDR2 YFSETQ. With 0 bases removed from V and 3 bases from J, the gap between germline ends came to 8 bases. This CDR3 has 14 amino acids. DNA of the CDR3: TGCGCCAGCAGCTTGGCGGCGGGAACAGATACGCAGTATTTT. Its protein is CASSLAAGTDTQYF.

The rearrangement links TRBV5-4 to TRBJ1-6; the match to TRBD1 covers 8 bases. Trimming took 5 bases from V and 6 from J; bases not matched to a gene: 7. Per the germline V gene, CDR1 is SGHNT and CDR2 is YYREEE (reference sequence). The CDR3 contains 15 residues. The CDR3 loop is CASSARDRFNSPLHF. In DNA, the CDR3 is TGTGCCAGCAGTGCCCGGGACAGGTTTAATTCACCCCTCCACTTT.

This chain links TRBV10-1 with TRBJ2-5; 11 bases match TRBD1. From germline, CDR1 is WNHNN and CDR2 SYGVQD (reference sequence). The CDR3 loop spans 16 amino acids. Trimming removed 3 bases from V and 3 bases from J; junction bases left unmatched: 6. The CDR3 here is CASSDAGQGEKETQYF. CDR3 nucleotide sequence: TGCGCCAGCAGTGACGCGGGACAGGGGGAAAAAGAGACCCAGTACTTC.

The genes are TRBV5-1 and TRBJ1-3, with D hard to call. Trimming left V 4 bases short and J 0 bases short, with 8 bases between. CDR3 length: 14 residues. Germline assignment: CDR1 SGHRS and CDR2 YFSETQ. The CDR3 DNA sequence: TGCGCCAGCAGCCCCGGACTCTCTGGAAACACCATATATTTT. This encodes CASSPGLSGNTIYF.

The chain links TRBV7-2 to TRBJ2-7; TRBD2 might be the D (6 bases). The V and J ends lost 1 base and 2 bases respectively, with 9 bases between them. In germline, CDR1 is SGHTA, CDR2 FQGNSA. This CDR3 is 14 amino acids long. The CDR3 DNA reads TGTGCCAGCAGCTTAGGCGGGGCCCCCTACGAGCAGTACTTC. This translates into CASSLGGAPYEQYF.

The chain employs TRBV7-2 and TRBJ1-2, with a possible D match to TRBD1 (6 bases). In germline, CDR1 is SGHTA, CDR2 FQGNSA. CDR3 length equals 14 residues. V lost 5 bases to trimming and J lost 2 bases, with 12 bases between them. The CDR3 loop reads CASSVDSSNYGYTF. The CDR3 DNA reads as TGTGCCAGCAGCGTGGACAGTTCCAACTATGGCTACACCTTC.